This T cell receptor beta chain was identified in a study of vaccination and CD4 T cells after COVID-19. The overall study: Each participant was administered two doses of a vaccine, which was either BNT162b2 or mRNA-1273. Median time from second vaccine dose to sampling was approximately 69 days (14 to 241).

General study points: The cohort comprised relatively few convalescent patients, and no early post-infection timepoints were analyzed. Only after vaccination were a median roughly 86% of convalescents' reactive clones seen.

Documented treatment: roughly ten-day PBMC culture with coronavirus spike peptide pools or control peptides (ViraFEST assay). Comments on this clonotype: Its specificity is unknown.

Cultured CD4+ T cell DNA was sequenced using the Oncomine TCR Beta short-read assay. One entry per CDR3 protein, called by TCRdb with MiXCR from the PCR reads. The repertoire has about 20,000 distinct CDR3 sequences, about 52% of them found once; the top ten carry about 7%. The CDR3 is 12 residues long. From germline, CDR1 is SGHAT and CDR2 FQNNGV. Trimming shortened V by 5 bases and J by 0 bases, and 5 bases separated the two germline ends. The genes are TRBV11-2 and TRBJ2-7; D is unclear. The clonotype originates from a human donor who had recovered from COVID-19. The sequencing sample was made of CD4+ T cells from blood, cultured in vitro. The CDR3 nucleotides read TGTGCCAGCAGCCGGAGCTCCTACGAGCAGTACTTC. This translates into CASSRSSYEQYF.